This is a list of T cell receptor beta chains from one sample in a study of OX40 agonist ivuxolimab in advanced cancers. Sequenced by immunoSEQ multiplex PCR; TCRdb stores in-frame clones only, minus some. The data show under 70,000 clones, with approximately 85% seen just once and approximately 2% held by the top ten. The sample here was CD4+ or CD8+ T cells sorted from blood, taken in a trial of the OX40 agonist ivuxolimab. The receptors shown here come from an adult with an advanced solid tumor such as melanoma, head and neck, liver or kidney cancer. The CDR3 runs from the conserved cysteine through the conserved F or W. Each record gives: J gene, D gene, V gene, CDR3 protein. A D gene is named only where the DNA matches it firmly.

j_gene: TRBJ2-5
d_gene: -
v_gene: TRBV9
CDR3aa: CASSVYGQIQETQYF

j_gene: TRBJ2-5
d_gene: TRBD2
v_gene: TRBV7-2
CDR3aa: CASSLGLAGGGQETQYF

j_gene: TRBJ2-1
d_gene: TRBD2
v_gene: TRBV9
CDR3aa: CASSVEGAGGPEEQFF

j_gene: TRBJ1-1
d_gene: -
v_gene: TRBV18
CDR3aa: CASSPRRNTEAFF

j_gene: TRBJ2-1
d_gene: TRBD2
v_gene: TRBV7-9
CDR3aa: CASSMSSGSSYNEQFF

j_gene: TRBJ1-1
d_gene: -
v_gene: TRBV2
CDR3aa: CASTMLQGSTEAFF

j_gene: TRBJ1-2
d_gene: -
v_gene: TRBV7-9
CDR3aa: CASSFRISNYGYTF

j_gene: TRBJ2-1
d_gene: TRBD2
v_gene: TRBV23-1
CDR3aa: CASSQSGGRFSYNEQFF

j_gene: TRBJ1-1
d_gene: -
v_gene: TRBV7-3
CDR3aa: CASSLDRAVNTEAFF

j_gene: TRBJ1-1
d_gene: -
v_gene: TRBV5-1
CDR3aa: CASSIGNLGVNTEAFF

j_gene: TRBJ1-1
d_gene: -
v_gene: TRBV4-1
CDR3aa: CASSQAFTVRNTEAFF

j_gene: TRBJ2-7
d_gene: TRBD2
v_gene: TRBV10-1
CDR3aa: CASSDQTSGSSYEQYF

j_gene: TRBJ1-1
d_gene: -
v_gene: TRBV5-6
CDR3aa: CASPGGGLDTEAFF

j_gene: TRBJ1-5
d_gene: -
v_gene: TRBV7-9
CDR3aa: CASSRDILNQPQHF

j_gene: TRBJ2-2
d_gene: TRBD1
v_gene: TRBV10-3
CDR3aa: CASQRQGADGELFF

j_gene: TRBJ2-1
d_gene: TRBD1
v_gene: TRBV4-1
CDR3aa: CASSQEGTGGGNEQFF

j_gene: TRBJ1-5
d_gene: -
v_gene: TRBV18
CDR3aa: CASSSSPHRGGQPQHF

j_gene: TRBJ2-3
d_gene: -
v_gene: TRBV5-4
CDR3aa: CASSLEVASTDTQYF

j_gene: TRBJ1-1
d_gene: -
v_gene: TRBV18
CDR3aa: CASSPSADKNTEAFF

j_gene: TRBJ1-3
d_gene: -
v_gene: TRBV5-1
CDR3aa: CASSRGRNTIYF

j_gene: TRBJ2-2
d_gene: TRBD2
v_gene: TRBV2
CDR3aa: CASSEDLAGATGELFF

j_gene: TRBJ1-2
d_gene: TRBD1
v_gene: TRBV4-2
CDR3aa: CASSVPTGAQNYGYTF